Reported below is one TCR beta chain. This sample is part of a study of T-cell reconstitution after alpha-beta-depleted transplantation in children. This CDR3 has 14 amino acids. The germline CDR1 and CDR2 sequences are SGHRS and YFSETQ. V was trimmed by 4 bases and J by 4 bases, leaving 11 bases between them. Preparation of the TCRbeta library used unique molecular identifiers. TCRdb recomputed calls from the PCR reads with MiXCR, one row per CDR3 protein. The sample shows 190,000 or so distinct CDR3 sequences, 6.5% to 7.5% of them seen only once. J is TRBJ2-2 and V is TRBV5-1; the D gene is possibly TRBD2 (7 bases). The clonotype originates from a human donor who donated a stem cell graft to a child with Wiskott-Aldrich syndrome. The source material was PBMCs from the stem cell graft donor, sampled from the stem cell graft. The CDR3 sequence: CASSGGGRTGELFF. The CDR3 nucleotides read TGCGCCAGCAGCGGGGGGGGCCGCACCGGGGAGCTGTTTTTT. Looking up the rest from reference TRBV5-1 and TRBJ2-2 gives the full variable domain: KAGVTQTPRYLIKTRGQQVTLSCSPISGHRSVSWYQQTPGQGLQFLFEYFSETQRNKGNFPGRFSGRQFSNSRSEMNVSTLELGDSALYLCASSGGGRTGELFFGEGSRLTVL.